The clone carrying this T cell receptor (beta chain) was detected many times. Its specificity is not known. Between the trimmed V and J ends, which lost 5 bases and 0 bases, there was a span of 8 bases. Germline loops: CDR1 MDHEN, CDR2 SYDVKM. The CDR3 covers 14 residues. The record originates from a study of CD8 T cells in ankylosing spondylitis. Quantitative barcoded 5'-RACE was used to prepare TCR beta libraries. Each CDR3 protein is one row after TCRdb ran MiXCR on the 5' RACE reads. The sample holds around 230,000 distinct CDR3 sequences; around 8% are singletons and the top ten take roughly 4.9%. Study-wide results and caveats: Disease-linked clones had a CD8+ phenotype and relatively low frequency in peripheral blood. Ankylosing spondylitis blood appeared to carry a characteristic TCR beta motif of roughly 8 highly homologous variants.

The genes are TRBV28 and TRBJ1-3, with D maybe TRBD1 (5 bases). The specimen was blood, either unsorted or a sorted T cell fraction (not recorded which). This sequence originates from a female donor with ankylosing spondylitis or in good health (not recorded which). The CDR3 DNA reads TGTGCCAGCAGTCCGGGACTCTCTGGAAACACCATATATTTT. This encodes CASSPGLSGNTIYF.